This T cell receptor (beta chain) was identified in a study of identical twins. This clonotype has a count of ten or more. The CDR3 is 14 residues long. V was pared by 1 base and J by 1 base, with 7 bases between. TCRdb passed the 5' RACE reads through MiXCR, listing each CDR3 protein once. The data show about 720,000 distinct CDR3 sequences, 8.5% to 9% seen once. These data also featured in a second study, about yellow fever vaccine responses in identical twins.

The sample taken for sequencing was PBMCs. The chain links TRBV12-3 or TRBV12-4 to TRBJ2-5, with a tentative D call TRBD2 (5 bases). The origin of this receptor is a woman aged 18-35 years in good health. CDR3 DNA sequence: TGTGCCAGCAGTTTAGTCAGCGGCCAAGAGACCCAGTACTTC. As protein: CASSLVSGQETQYF.